The 19 T cell receptor beta chains given below trace back to one sample, sequenced in a study of blood T cell repertoires in COVID-19. The table came from immunoSEQ multiplex PCR; TCRdb's copy has only in-frame clones and leaves some out. The sample holds fewer than 70,000 clones; 89% are singletons and the top ten take about 8.1%. Sequenced input: peripheral blood. These receptor sequences come from a man in his forties or fifties with active COVID-19.

The rearrangement links TRBV19 to TRBJ1-5; TRBD1 is a possible D gene (5 bases). Germline lookup yields CDR1 LNHDA and CDR2 SQIVND (reference sequence). This CDR3 spans 15 amino acids. The V end lost 6 bases, the J end lost 7 bases, and 19 bases lay between the germline ends. CDR3 DNA sequence: TGTGCCAGTAGGGCCCGGGAGGGAAGGGACCAGCCCCAGCATTTT. Protein: CASRAREGRDQPQHF.

The V gene is TRBV27, the J gene TRBJ1-3; TRBD1 agrees at 11 bases. V lost 6 bases, J lost 3 bases, and 4 bases stayed unmatched. CDR3 length: 15 residues. Germline V gene data show CDR1 as MNHEY and CDR2 as SMNVEV (reference sequence). The CDR3 nucleotides read TGTGCCAGCAGCCCCGGGACAGGGGGTGGAAACACCATATATTTT. Translation gives CASSPGTGGGNTIYF.

The chain recombines TRBV20-1 with TRBJ2-1; D not certain. The CDR3 consists of 11 residues. Germline loops: CDR1 DFQATT, CDR2 SNEGSKA (reference sequence). V was cut by 3 bases and J by 7 bases, with 7 bases left in between. CDR3 amino acids: CSASVLNEQFF. The CDR3 DNA is TGCAGTGCTAGTGTTCTGAATGAGCAGTTCTTC.

The chain recombines TRBV6-5 with TRBJ1-2, with 8 bases aligning to TRBD1. Trimming at V came to 0 bases and at J to 8 bases, leaving 5 bases not matched to a gene. Per germline, CDR1 MNHEY and CDR2 SVGAGI. The CDR3 sequence is 14 residues long. CDR3 sequence (DNA): TGTGCCAGCAGTTACTCGTCCGCAGGGGGCGGCTACACCTTC. Amino acids: CASSYSSAGGGYTF.

J is TRBJ2-7 and V is TRBV3-1 (or the pseudogene TRBV3-2); 8 bases fit TRBD1. This CDR3 region has 15 residues. In germline, CDR1 is LGHDT, CDR2 YNNKEL (reference sequence). Unmatched junction bases numbered 10, after V lost 3 bases and J lost 6 bases. Written as DNA, the CDR3 is TGTGCCAGCAGCCACACCGGGACAGGCCCCTCCGAGCAGTACTTC. Translating gives CASSHTGTGPSEQYF.

This chain links TRBV9 with TRBJ1-2, with D possibly matching TRBD1 (5 bases). Trimming pared 3 bases from V and 7 bases from J, leaving 25 bases between. The CDR3 length is 17 residues. Germline V gives CDR1 SGDLS, CDR2 YYNGEE. CDR3 residues: CASSASLGGSSMSGYTF. CDR3 nucleotide sequence: TGTGCCAGCAGCGCCTCATTGGGGGGGAGCTCTATGTCTGGCTACACCTTC.

The rearrangement joins TRBV6-5 to TRBJ1-2, with 8 bases matching TRBD1. There are 14 residues in the CDR3. V shed 10 bases, J shed 3 bases, and the junction held 10 bases outside the gene matches. CDR1 is MNHEY, CDR2 SVGAGI, per germline. The CDR3: CATTKRTGYYGYTF. The DNA of the CDR3 is TGTGCCACAACGAAAAGGACAGGGTACTATGGCTACACCTTC.

This chain uses TRBV12-5 with TRBJ2-5; 8 bases are a match to TRBD2. Germline V gene sequence: CDR1 LGHNT, CDR2 FRNRAP. After removal of 0 bases from V and 7 bases from J, the junction contained 1 base not matched to a gene. The CDR3 is 13 amino acids. This CDR3 reads CASGLVTSGTQYF. CDR3 in DNA: TGTGCTAGTGGTTTGGTAACTAGCGGGACCCAGTACTTC.

The V call is TRBV23-1, the J call TRBJ2-7; 8 positions agree with TRBD1. TRBV23-1 is known as an ORF, though its function is uncertain. J gave up 6 bases and V 4 bases, and 8 bases lay outside the gene matches. The CDR3 is made up of 14 amino acids. The chain's CDR3 is CASSPRRDRPEQYF. The CDR3, as DNA: TGCGCCAGCAGTCCCCGCCGGGACAGGCCCGAGCAGTACTTC.

The chain combines TRBV30 with TRBJ1-2; TRBD1 might be the D (5 bases). The CDR3 spans 11 residues. Germline CDR1 and CDR2: GTSNPN and SVGIG (reference sequence). V gave up 4 bases and J gave up 8 bases, with 11 bases separating them. CDR3 residues: CAWIGGTGYTF. The CDR3 nucleotides read TGTGCCTGGATAGGAGGGACCGGCTACACCTTC. Combining the CDR3 with reference TRBV30 and TRBJ1-2 gives the whole variable domain SQTIHQWPATLVQPVGSPLSLECTVEGTSNPNLYWYRQAAGRGLQLLFYSVGIGQISSEVPQNLSASRPQDRQFILSSKKLLLSDSGFYLCAWIGGTGYTFGSGTRLTVV.

The rearrangement uses TRBV4-1 and TRBJ1-4; 7 nucleotides align to TRBD1. Germline V gene lookup returns CDR1 MGHRA and CDR2 YSYEKL. There are 15 residues in the CDR3. Unmatched junction bases numbered 4, after V lost 1 base and J lost 5 bases. The CDR3: CASSQGSRGNEKLFF. The CDR3 DNA follows: TGCGCCAGCAGCCAAGGATCCAGGGGGAATGAAAAACTGTTTTTT.

The V call is TRBV4-1, the J call TRBJ1-2; D not certain. Trimming took off 2 bases at V and 4 bases at J, with 8 bases between the two ends. The CDR3 contains 13 residues. Germline CDR1 is MGHRA and CDR2 is YSYEKL. The CDR3 reads CASSQQALYGYTF. In nucleotides, the CDR3 is TGCGCCAGCAGCCAACAGGCTCTCTATGGCTACACCTTC.

The chain is built from TRBV15 and TRBJ1-6; possibly TRBD1 for D (5 bases). Trimming shortened V by 1 base and J by 9 bases, and 16 bases separated the two germline ends. The CDR3 totals 16 residues. CDR1 and CDR2 (germline): LNHNV, YYDKDF (reference sequence). The CDR3: CATSRGRGRGGSPLHF. The DNA for the CDR3 is TGTGCCACCAGCAGAGGGAGGGGTAGAGGCGGTTCACCCCTCCACTTT. Looking up the rest from reference TRBV15 and TRBJ1-6 gives the full variable domain: DAMVIQNPRYQVTQFGKPVTLSCSQTLNHNVMYWYQQKSSQAPKLLFHYYDKDFNNEADTPDNFQSRRPNTSFCFLDIRSPGLGDTAMYLCATSRGRGRGGSPLHFGNGTRLTVT.

The genes are TRBV20-1 and TRBJ2-7; 8 bases are a match to TRBD1. CDR3 size: 14 residues. CDR1 is DFQATT, CDR2 SNEGSKA, per germline (reference sequence). With V trimmed by 3 bases and J by 1 base, 5 bases remained unmatched. This chain's CDR3 is CSASGQGGSYEQYF. CDR3 nucleotides: TGCAGTGCTAGTGGACAGGGTGGGTCCTACGAGCAGTACTTC.

The rearrangement joins TRBV5-6 to TRBJ1-5; 10 positions match TRBD1. Trimming took 3 bases from V and 0 from J; bases not matched to a gene: 3. The germline V gene has CDR1 SGHDT and CDR2 YYEEEE. This CDR3 is built from 16 residues. This CDR3 is CASSSGTGDSNQPQHF. The DNA for the CDR3 is TGTGCCAGCAGCTCCGGGACAGGGGATAGCAATCAGCCCCAGCATTTT.

This clone was counted once. The rearrangement joins TRBV5-1 to TRBJ2-5; tentative D call: TRBD2 (6 bases). V shed 5 bases and J shed 0 bases, with 11 bases lying between them. This CDR3 is 14 amino acids long. Per germline, CDR1 SGHRS and CDR2 YFSETQ. The CDR3 region is CASSSERDQETQYF. The CDR3 DNA sequence: TGCGCCAGCAGTTCCGAGCGGGACCAAGAGACCCAGTACTTC.

V and J are TRBV7-2 and TRBJ1-2; 8 bases map to TRBD1. CDR1 and CDR2 (germline): SGHTA, FQGNSA. V gave up 3 bases and J gave up 13 bases; unmatched junction bases: 10. The CDR3 sequence is 13 residues long. DNA for the CDR3: TGTGCCAGCAGCTTGGAGACAGGGGTGAGGGCCACCTTC. It codes for CASSLETGVRATF.

The chain uses TRBV5-1 and TRBJ2-5; tentatively, D is TRBD1 (5 bases). The CDR3 runs 13 residues. V lost 5 bases to trimming and J lost 2 bases, with 10 bases between them. Germline V lookup: CDR1 SGHRS, CDR2 YFSETQ. Here the CDR3 DNA reads TGCGCCAGCAGACGCCAGGGACAAGAGACCCAGTACTTC. Amino acids: CASRRQGQETQYF.

This chain links TRBV5-1 with TRBJ2-7, with 10 positions matching TRBD2. CDR1 and CDR2 from the germline V gene are SGHRS and YFSETQ. This CDR3 has 16 residues. J lost 3 bases, V lost 0 bases, and 6 bases had no gene match. CDR3 nucleotide sequence: TGCGCCAGCAGCTTGGCTGGAGCGGGGGGGGGCTACGAGCAGTACTTC. This translates into CASSLAGAGGGYEQYF.